This note documents a single TCR beta chain sequence. Its antigen specificity is not known. No base quality values were provided; no much bigger clone lies one nucleotide off. Receptors were amplified or captured by the immunoSEQ multiplex PCR assay. The table comes from immuneACCESS by way of TCRdb, which keeps in-frame sequences with V and J called. Part of the clones is missing from these tables; in studies checked, under half for an unresolved V gene and the rest for unknown reasons. For this sample the table gives 1,800 or so clones, of which 85% to 95% were detected only once. The ten largest account for 2% to 3% of the sample. The germline V gene sets CDR1 to SNHLY and CDR2 to FYNNEI. The CDR3 has 12 amino acids, counting the end cysteine and phenylalanine. Only CDR3 DNA remains: 36 bases, in frame from the first base. Between the V and J ends, shortened by 7 bases and 0 bases respectively, the junction contains 7 bases.

Repertoires were sampled multiple times during chemoradiotherapy, which allowed clonal expansion in the tumor microenvironment to be followed. This sample stems from a study of chemoradiotherapy in HPV16-positive cancers (dated by TCRdb to between 2021 and 2023). In terms of the full investigation: Candidate HPV-specific T-cell clones and common TCR motifs were defined through functional T-cell assays on cells from a couple of HPV16-positive patients. Whether T-cell immunity against the HPV oncoproteins E6 and E7 changes during chemoradiotherapy and whether survival is affected by this immunity were examined in the study. Next, the candidate HPV-specific TCRs and motifs were followed in TCR repertoires from approximately 82 patients with HPV-related cancers. General study outcomes and caveats: Only two HPV16-positive patients were used to derive the functional definition of HPV-specific T cells, and the survival association was reported for HPV16-positive patients. Expansion of candidate HPV-specific clones and E7-related TCR motifs was observed in the tumor microenvironment during treatment, whereas no such expansion was observed for non-HPV-specific T cells. Improved recurrence-free survival in HPV16-positive patients was associated with expansion of HPV-responsive T cells during chemoradiotherapy.

The V and J segments used are TRBV2 and TRBJ2-7; the D gene assignment is ambiguous. This TCR came from a human donor with HPV-associated anogenital cancer. Sequencing used tumor tissue, obtained from a patient who underwent chemoradiotherapy. The CDR3 region reads CASIPDSYEQYF. The nucleotide sequence is given as TGTGCCAGCATACCGGACTCCTACGAGCAGTACTTC.